This TCR beta chain was recovered during a study of cytomegalovirus exposure and HLA in healthy donors. Notes on the study in general: In an earlier analysis, most TCR beta V segments were productive about 90% or about 30% of the time.

The V end was cut by 3 bases, the J end by 7 bases, with 10 bases between. CDR1 SGHTA and CDR2 FQGTGA come from the germline V gene. The CDR3 sequence is 14 residues long. The study ran its PCR with 60 Vbeta and 13 Jbeta primers. The table came from immunoSEQ multiplex PCR; TCRdb's copy has only in-frame clones and leaves some out. The sample has about 150,000 clones; about 9.1% are singletons. Of note for this clone: The antigen is undetermined.

V gene TRBV7-3 combines with J gene TRBJ1-6, with a possible D match to TRBD1 (6 bases). The sequenced material came from PBMCs. The sequence was collected from a woman between 40 and 50 years old in good health and CMV-seropositive. CDR3 DNA sequence: TGTGCCAGCAGCTTGGGGGCGGAAAATTCACCCCTCCACTTT. Its translation: CASSLGAENSPLHF.